This passage covers 8 T cell receptor beta chains from one sample sequenced in a study of spatial heterogeneity in lung cancer. The time point denotes: blood at routine non-recurrence follow-up after resection. TCRdb re-derived calls from the 5' RACE reads in MiXCR, one entry per CDR3 protein. This sample has thousands of distinct CDR3 sequences, with roughly 55% found just once. Sequencing was performed on PBMCs, taken at follow-up. The receptors come from a female donor with early-stage non-small cell lung cancer.

About this clonotype itself: This beta chain is a stray sequence in a library constructed for alpha chains; its clone size is not meaningful. The rearrangement uses TRBV15 and TRBJ2-3; D is unclear. CDR1 is LNHNV and CDR2 is YYDKDF in the germline V gene (reference sequence). Trimming removed 3 bases at V and 4 bases at J, with 8 bases between. This CDR3 is 13 amino acids long. The CDR3 reads CATSSRLADTQYF. The CDR3 DNA is TGTGCCACCAGCAGTAGATTGGCAGATACGCAGTATTTT.

On this clonotype itself: Compared with germline, one end of the junction differs, possibly owing to a read error. Because this beta chain is a stray read in a library intended to capture alpha chains, its abundance should not be given much weight. This chain connects TRBV7-7 to TRBJ2-6; D gene ambiguous. CDR1 and CDR2 (germline): SSHAT, FNYEAQ (reference sequence). The CDR3 contains 18 residues. CDR3 in amino acids: CASSAYRVPISGANVLTF. In DNA form, the CDR3 reads TGTGCTAGCAGCGCGTACCGGGTGCCCATCTCTGGGGCCAACGTCCTGACTTTC.

With regard to this clonotype: A library made for alpha chains picked up this beta chain off target, so its size means little. This sequence joins TRBV7-9 and TRBJ2-3, with 9 bases that match TRBD1. Germline loops: CDR1 SEHNR, CDR2 FQNEAQ (reference sequence). This CDR3 spans 14 amino acids. The V and J ends lost 11 bases and 4 bases, in that order; junction bases with no gene match: 10. The CDR3 loop is CAGSIGQGPDTQYF. CDR3 sequence (DNA): TGTGCCGGCTCGATCGGACAGGGGCCAGATACGCAGTATTTT. Full variable domain (missing parts from reference TRBV7-9 and TRBJ2-3): DTGVSQNPRHKITKRGQNVTFRCDPISEHNRLYWYRQTLGQGPEFLTYFQNEAQLEKSRLLSDRFSAERPKGSFSTLEIQRTEQGDSAMYLCAGSIGQGPDTQYFGPGTRLTVL.

This clonotype was recorded a few times. The size of this beta chain means little, since it is a stray read in a library made for alpha chains. V is TRBV7-8 and J is TRBJ2-2; TRBD1 might be the D (6 bases). CDR3 length: 15 amino acids. Germline-derived CDR1 and CDR2 are SGHVS and FQNEAQ. Trimming removed 6 bases from V and 4 bases from J, with 15 bases in between. The CDR3 reads CASRDQGLSTGELFF. CDR3 nucleotides: TGTGCCAGCAGAGACCAGGGGTTGAGCACCGGGGAGCTGTTTTTT.

On this clonotype itself: Found in a library prepared for alpha chains, this beta chain is an off-target read, and its abundance has little meaning. The chain joins TRBV29-1 to TRBJ2-2, with TRBD1 identical over 8 bases. The CDR3 consists of 13 residues. Trimming cost V 6 bases and J 5 bases; bases outside gene matches: 5. The germline V gene encodes CDR1 SQVTM and CDR2 ANQGSEA. The CDR3 spells CSVITGGTGELFF. CDR3 coding DNA: TGCAGCGTGATAACAGGGGGGACCGGGGAGCTGTTTTTT.

As for this clonotype: This beta chain is off target for a library built for alpha chains, so its abundance means little. This chain connects TRBV2 to TRBJ2-2; D tentatively reads TRBD1 or TRBD2 (5 bases each). V lost 8 bases and J 3 bases, leaving 13 bases between the germline ends. CDR1 is SNHLY, CDR2 FYNNEI, per germline. The CDR3 spans 14 residues. In nucleotides, the CDR3 is TGTGCCAGCCACCGGGACGGAGACACCGGGGAGCTGTTTTTT. Amino acids: CASHRDGDTGELFF.

Note on this clonotype: The library was built for alpha chains, so this beta chain is an off-target read and its size means little. This rearrangement joins TRBV9 to TRBJ2-2; D uncertain. This CDR3 has 13 residues. V was pared by 0 bases and J by 3 bases, with 3 bases between. Per the germline V gene, CDR1 is SGDLS and CDR2 is YYNGEE. DNA of the CDR3: TGTGCCAGCAGCGTAGTTGACACCGGGGAGCTGTTTTTT. Protein sequence: CASSVVDTGELFF. The whole variable domain, filled in from reference TRBV9 and TRBJ2-2, reads DSGVTQTPKHLITATGQRVTLRCSPRSGDLSVYWYQQSLDQGLQFLIQYYNGEERAKGNILERFSAQQFPDLHSELNLSSLELGDSALYFCASSVVDTGELFFGEGSRLTVL.

About this clonotype: This beta chain is off target for a library built for alpha chains, so its abundance means little. This chain joins TRBV12-3 or TRBV12-4 and TRBJ2-7; 8 nucleotides agree with TRBD1. The CDR3 covers 14 residues. The junction had 5 bases not matched to a gene; V was cut back by 2 bases and J by 5 bases. CDR3 in DNA: TGTGCCAGCAGTTTAACCTCAGGGGGCCACGAGCAGTACTTC. It codes for CASSLTSGGHEQYF.